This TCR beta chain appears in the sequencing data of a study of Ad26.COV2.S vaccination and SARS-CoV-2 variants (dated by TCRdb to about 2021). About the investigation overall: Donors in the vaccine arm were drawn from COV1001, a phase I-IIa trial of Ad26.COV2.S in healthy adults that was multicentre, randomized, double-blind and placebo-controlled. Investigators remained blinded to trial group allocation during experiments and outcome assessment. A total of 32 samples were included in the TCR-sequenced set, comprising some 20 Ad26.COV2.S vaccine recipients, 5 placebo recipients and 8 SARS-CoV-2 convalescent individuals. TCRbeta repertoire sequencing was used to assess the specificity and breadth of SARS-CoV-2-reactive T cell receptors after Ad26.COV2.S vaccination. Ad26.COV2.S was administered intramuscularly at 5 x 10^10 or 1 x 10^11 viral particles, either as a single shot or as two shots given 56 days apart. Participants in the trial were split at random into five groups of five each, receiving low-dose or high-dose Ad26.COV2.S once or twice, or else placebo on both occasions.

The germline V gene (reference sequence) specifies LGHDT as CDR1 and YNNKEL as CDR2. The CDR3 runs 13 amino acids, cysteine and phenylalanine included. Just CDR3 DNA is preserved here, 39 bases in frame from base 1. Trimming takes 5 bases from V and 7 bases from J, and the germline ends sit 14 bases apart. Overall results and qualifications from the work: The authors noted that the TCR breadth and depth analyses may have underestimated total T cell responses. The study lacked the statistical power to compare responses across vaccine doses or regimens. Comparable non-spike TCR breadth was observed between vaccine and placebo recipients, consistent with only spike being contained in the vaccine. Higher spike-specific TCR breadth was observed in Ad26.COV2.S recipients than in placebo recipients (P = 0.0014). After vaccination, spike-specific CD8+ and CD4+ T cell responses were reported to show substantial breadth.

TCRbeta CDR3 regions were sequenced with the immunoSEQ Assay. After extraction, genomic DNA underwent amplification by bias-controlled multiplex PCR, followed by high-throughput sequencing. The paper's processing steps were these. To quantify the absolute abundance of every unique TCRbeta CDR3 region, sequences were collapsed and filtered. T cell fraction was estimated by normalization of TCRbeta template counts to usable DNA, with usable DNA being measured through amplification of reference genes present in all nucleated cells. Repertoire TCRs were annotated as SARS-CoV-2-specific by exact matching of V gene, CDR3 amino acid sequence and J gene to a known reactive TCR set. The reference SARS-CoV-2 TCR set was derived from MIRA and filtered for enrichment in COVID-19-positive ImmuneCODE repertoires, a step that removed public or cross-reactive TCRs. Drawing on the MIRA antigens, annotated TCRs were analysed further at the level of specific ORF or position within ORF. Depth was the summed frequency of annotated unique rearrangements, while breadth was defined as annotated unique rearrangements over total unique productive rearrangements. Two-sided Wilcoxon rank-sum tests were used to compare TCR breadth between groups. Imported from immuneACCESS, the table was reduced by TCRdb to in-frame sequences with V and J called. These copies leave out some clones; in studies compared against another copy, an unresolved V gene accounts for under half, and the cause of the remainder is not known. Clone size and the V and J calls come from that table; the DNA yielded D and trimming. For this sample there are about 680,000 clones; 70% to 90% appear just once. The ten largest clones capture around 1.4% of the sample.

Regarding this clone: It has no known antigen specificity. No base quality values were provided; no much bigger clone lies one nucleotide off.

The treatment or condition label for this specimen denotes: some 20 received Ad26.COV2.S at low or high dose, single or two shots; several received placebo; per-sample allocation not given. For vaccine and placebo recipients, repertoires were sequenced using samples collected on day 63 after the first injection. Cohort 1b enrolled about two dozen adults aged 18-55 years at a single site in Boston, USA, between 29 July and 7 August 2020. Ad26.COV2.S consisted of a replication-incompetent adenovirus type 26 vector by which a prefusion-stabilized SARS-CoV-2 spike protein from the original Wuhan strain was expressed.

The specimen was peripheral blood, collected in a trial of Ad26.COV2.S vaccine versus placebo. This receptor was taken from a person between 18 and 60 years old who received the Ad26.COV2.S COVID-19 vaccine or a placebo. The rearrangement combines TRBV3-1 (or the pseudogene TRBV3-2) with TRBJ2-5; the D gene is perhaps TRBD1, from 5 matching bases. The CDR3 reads CASSTGDKGTQYF. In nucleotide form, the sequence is TGTGCCAGCAGCACAGGTGACAAAGGGACCCAGTACTTC.